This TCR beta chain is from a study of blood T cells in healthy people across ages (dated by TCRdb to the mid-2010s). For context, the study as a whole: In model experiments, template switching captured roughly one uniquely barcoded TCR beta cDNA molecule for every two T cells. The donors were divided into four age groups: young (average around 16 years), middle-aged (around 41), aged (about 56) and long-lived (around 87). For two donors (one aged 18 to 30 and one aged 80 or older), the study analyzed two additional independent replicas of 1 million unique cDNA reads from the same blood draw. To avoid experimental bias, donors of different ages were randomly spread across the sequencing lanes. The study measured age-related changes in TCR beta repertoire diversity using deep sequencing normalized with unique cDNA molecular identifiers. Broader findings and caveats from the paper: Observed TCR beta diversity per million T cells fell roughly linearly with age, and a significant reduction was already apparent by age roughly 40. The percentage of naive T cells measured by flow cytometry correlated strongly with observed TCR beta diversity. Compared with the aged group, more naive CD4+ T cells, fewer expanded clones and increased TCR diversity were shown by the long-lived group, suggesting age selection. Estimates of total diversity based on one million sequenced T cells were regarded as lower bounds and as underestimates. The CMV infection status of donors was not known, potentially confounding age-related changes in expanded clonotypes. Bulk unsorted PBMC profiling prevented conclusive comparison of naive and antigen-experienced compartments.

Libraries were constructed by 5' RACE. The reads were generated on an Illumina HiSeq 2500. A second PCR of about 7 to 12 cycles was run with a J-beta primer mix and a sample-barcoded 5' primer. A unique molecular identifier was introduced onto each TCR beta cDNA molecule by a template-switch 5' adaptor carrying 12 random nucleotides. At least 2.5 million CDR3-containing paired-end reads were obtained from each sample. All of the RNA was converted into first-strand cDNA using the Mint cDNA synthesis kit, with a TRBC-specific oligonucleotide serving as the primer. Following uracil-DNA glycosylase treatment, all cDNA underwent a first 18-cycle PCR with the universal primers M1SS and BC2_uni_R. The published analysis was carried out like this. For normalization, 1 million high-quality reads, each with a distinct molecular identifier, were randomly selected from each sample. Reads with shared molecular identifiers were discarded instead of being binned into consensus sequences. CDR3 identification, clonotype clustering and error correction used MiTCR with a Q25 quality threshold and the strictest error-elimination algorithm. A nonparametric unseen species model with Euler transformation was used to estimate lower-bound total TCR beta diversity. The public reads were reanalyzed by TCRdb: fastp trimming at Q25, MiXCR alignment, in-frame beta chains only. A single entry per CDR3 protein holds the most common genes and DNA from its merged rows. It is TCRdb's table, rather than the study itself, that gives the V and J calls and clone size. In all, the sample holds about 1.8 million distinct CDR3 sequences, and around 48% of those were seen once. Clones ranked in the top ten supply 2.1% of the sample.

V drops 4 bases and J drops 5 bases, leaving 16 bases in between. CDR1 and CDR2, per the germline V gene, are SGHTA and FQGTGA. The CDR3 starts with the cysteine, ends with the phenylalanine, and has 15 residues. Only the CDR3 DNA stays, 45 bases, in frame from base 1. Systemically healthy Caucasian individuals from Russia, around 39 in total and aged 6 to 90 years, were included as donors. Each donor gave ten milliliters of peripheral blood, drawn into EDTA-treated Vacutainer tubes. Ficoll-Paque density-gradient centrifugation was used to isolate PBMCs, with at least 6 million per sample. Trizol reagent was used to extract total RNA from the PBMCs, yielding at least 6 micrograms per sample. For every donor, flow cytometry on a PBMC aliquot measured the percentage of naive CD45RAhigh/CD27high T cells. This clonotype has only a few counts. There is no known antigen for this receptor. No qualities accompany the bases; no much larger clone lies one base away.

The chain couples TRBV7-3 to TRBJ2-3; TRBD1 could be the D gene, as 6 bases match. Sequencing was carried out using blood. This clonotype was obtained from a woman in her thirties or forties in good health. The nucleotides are TGTGCCAGCAGCTATTACCAACAGGGCAAAGATACGCAGTATTTT. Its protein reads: CASSYYQQGKDTQYF.